The 8 T cell receptor beta chains listed next were all sequenced from one sample in a study of T cells in Graves' hyperthyroidism and ophthalmopathy. RNA transcripts gave rise to amplified TCR beta CDR3 regions. HTBI primers were employed in a first-round RT-PCR of the TCR CDR3. Each CDR3 protein gets one entry after TCRdb re-called the multiplex PCR reads with MiXCR. The sample yields a few hundred thousand distinct CDR3 sequences, approximately 17% seen once. The sequencing input was blood. The origin of the receptors is a woman under 30 with Graves' ophthalmopathy.

This clonotype was found a few times. This sequence may be a read error, since a much larger clone differs from it by one base. The rearrangement links TRBV6-1 to TRBJ2-7, with D possibly TRBD1 on 6 matching bases. The CDR3 consists of 13 residues. From germline, CDR1 is MNHNS and CDR2 SASEGT. CDR3 protein: CACSDPGDYEQYF. CDR3 bases: TGTGCCTGCAGCGACCCAGGGGACTACGAGCAGTACTTC.

This clonotype was seen ten or more times. The chain joins TRBV20-1 to TRBJ2-7; D is tentatively TRBD1 or TRBD2 (5 bases each). Deletions cut 6 bases from V and 2 bases from J, with 17 bases between. The CDR3 consists of 14 residues. The V gene's germline CDR1 is DFQATT and CDR2 SNEGSKA (reference sequence). CDR3 loop: CSARAARGAYEQYF. In nucleotides, the CDR3 is TGCAGTGCCCGAGCCGCAAGGGGAGCCTACGAGCAGTACTTC.

This clonotype was counted at least ten times. The V call is TRBV9, the J call TRBJ1-3; tentative D call: TRBD1 (5 bases). The CDR3 extends over 15 amino acids. The V end was cut by 0 bases, the J end by 3 bases, with 10 bases between. Looked up from germline, CDR1 is SGDLS and CDR2 is YYNGEE. The CDR3 sequence: CASSVGGGGGNTIYF. In DNA form, the CDR3 reads TGTGCCAGCAGCGTAGGCGGGGGTGGTGGAAACACCATATATTTT.

V is TRBV5-6 and J is TRBJ2-2; 7 bases are a match to TRBD1. Germline V CDR1 and CDR2: SGHDT, YYEEEE. The length of the CDR3 is 16 residues. Losses at the gene ends were 4 bases for V and 1 base for J; bases not matched to a gene: 7. The CDR3 DNA sequence: TGTGCCAGCAGCGTTCCGGGACAGTTGAACACCGGGGAGCTGTTTTTT. Protein: CASSVPGQLNTGELFF.

This chain connects TRBV5-1 to TRBJ2-6; TRBD1 matches at 10 bases. There are 18 residues in the CDR3. With 4 bases clipped from V and 0 bases from J, the junction kept 7 bases outside the gene matches. Germline V gene data show CDR1 as SGHRS and CDR2 as YFSETQ. The CDR3 DNA is TGCGCCAGCAGCCCGACAGGGGGCGCAGTCTCTGGGGCCAACGTCCTGACTTTC. It is translated as CASSPTGGAVSGANVLTF. Full variable domain (outside the CDR3, taken from reference TRBV5-1 and TRBJ2-6): KAGVTQTPRYLIKTRGQQVTLSCSPISGHRSVSWYQQTPGQGLQFLFEYFSETQRNKGNFPGRFSGRQFSNSRSEMNVSTLELGDSALYLCASSPTGGAVSGANVLTFGAGSRLTVL.

The J gene is TRBJ1-4, the V gene TRBV5-1; D may be TRBD1 (5 bases). Trimming cost V 2 bases and J 5 bases, with 13 bases left between them. The CDR3 spans 15 residues. In germline, CDR1 is SGHRS, CDR2 YFSETQ. Written as DNA, the CDR3 is TGCGCCAGCAGCTTATCCGGGACGAAGAATGAAAAACTGTTTTTT. Translation: CASSLSGTKNEKLFF.

This clonotype was picked up a small number of times. The chain links TRBV6-1 to TRBJ1-1, with D tentatively TRBD1 (5 bases). V was shortened by 7 bases and J by 0 bases, with 15 bases between the two germline ends. The CDR3 totals 15 residues. The germline CDR1 and CDR2 sequences are MNHNS and SASEGT. The CDR3 DNA follows: TGTGCCAGCAAGAAGACCGACAGCTTGAACACTGAAGCTTTCTTT. Translating it yields CASKKTDSLNTEAFF.

This clonotype has a handful of counts. Because it lacks the conserved phenylalanine or tryptophan at the end, this CDR3 is likely a read error. The chain links TRBV27 to TRBJ2-7; D possibly matches TRBD1 or TRBD2 (6 bases each). CDR3 size: 13 residues. Trimming removed 5 bases from V and 6 bases from J, with 14 bases in between. Looked up from germline, CDR1 is MNHEY and CDR2 is SMNVEV (reference sequence). This CDR3 is CASSPLQGGEQYL. The DNA for the CDR3 is TGTGCCAGCAGTCCGTTACAGGGAGGCGAGCAGTACCTC.